What follows are 5 T cell receptor beta chains derived from one specimen sequenced in a study of early T cells in non-severe SARS-CoV-2 infection. TCRdb reprocessed the 5' RACE reads with MiXCR, giving one entry per CDR3 protein. This table has over 35,000 distinct CDR3 sequences, about 5% appearing once. The sequenced sample consisted of whole blood. The origin of the receptors is an adult who was a healthcare worker with PCR-confirmed SARS-CoV-2 infection or an uninfected control (not recorded which).

The chain links TRBV18 to TRBJ2-5; 9 bases line up with TRBD2. The V segment lost 6 bases and the J segment 1 base; nucleotides outside the gene matches: 9. Looked up from germline, CDR1 is KGHSH and CDR2 is LQKENI. This CDR3 has 16 amino acids. The CDR3 bases are TGTGCCAGCTCCCCCCCTAGCGGGGACTCCCAAGAGACCCAGTACTTC. It yields the protein CASSPPSGDSQETQYF.

This clonotype occurred many times. The V and J genes are TRBV20-1 and TRBJ2-2, with a weak D call TRBD1 (5 bases). Germline V lookup: CDR1 DFQATT, CDR2 SNEGSKA (reference sequence). The CDR3 has 13 residues. Between the trimmed V and J ends, which lost 3 bases and 4 bases, there was a span of 9 bases. As DNA, the CDR3 is TGCAGTGCTAGGTGGGGCGGCACCGGGGAGCTGTTTTTT. It translates to CSARWGGTGELFF.

The chain employs TRBV5-5 and TRBJ2-5, with 10 bases aligning to TRBD2. Germline assignment: CDR1 SGHKS and CDR2 YYEKEE (reference sequence). The CDR3 runs to 14 residues. Germline trimming cut 5 bases from V and 2 bases from J; bases unmatched to any gene: 3. The CDR3 spells CASRGGLAQETQYF. The CDR3 bases are TGTGCCAGCAGAGGGGGACTAGCGCAAGAGACCCAGTACTTC.

A few counts support this clonotype. The chain couples TRBV7-2 to TRBJ1-5; unclear D gene. CDR3 length: 13 residues. Germline lookup yields CDR1 SGHTA and CDR2 FQGNSA. The V end was cut by 4 bases, the J end by 4 bases, with 8 bases between. This CDR3 reads CASSSDWNQPQHF. Here the CDR3 DNA reads TGTGCCAGCAGCTCTGACTGGAATCAGCCCCAGCATTTT.

This clonotype showed up many times. This chain's CDR3 is CSARKKYLPNTEAFF. The CDR3 nucleotides are TGCAGTGCTAGAAAGAAGTACCTACCGAACACTGAAGCTTTCTTT. This chain connects TRBV20-1 to TRBJ1-1, with D unclear. Looked up from germline, CDR1 is DFQATT and CDR2 is SNEGSKA (reference sequence). The CDR3 extends over 15 amino acids. Deletions cut 2 bases from V and 1 base from J, with 14 bases between.